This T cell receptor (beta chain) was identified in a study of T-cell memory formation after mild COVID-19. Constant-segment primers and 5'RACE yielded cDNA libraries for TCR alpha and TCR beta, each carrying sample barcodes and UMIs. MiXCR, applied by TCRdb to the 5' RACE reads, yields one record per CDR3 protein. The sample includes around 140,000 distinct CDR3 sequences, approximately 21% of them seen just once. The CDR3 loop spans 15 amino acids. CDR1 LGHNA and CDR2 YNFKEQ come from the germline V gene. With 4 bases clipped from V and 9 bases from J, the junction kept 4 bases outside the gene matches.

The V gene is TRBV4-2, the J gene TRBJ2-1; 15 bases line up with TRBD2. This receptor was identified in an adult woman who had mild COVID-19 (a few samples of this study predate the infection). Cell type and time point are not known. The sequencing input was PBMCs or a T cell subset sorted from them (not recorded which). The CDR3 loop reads CASSRTSGGALEQFF. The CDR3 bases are TGTGCCAGCAGCCGGACTAGCGGGGGGGCCCTTGAGCAGTTCTTC.